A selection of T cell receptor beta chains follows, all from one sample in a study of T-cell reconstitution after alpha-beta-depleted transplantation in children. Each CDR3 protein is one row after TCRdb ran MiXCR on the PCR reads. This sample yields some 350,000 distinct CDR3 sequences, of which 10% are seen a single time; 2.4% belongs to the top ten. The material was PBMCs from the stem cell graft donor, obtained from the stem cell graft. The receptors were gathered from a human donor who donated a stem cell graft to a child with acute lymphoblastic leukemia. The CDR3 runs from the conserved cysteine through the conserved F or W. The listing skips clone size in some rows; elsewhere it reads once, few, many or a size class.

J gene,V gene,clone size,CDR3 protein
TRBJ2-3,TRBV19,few,CASSGRDGGTDTQYF
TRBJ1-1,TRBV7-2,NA,CASSPYRTGRSTEAFF
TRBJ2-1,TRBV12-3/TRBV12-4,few,CASRILARAPEQFF
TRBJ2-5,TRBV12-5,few,CASGLGQGRETQYF
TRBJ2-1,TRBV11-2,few,CASSLEPPGAGSYNEQFF
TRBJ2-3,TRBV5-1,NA,CASSKGQGTDTQYF
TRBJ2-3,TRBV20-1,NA,CSARPRGAPSTDTQYF
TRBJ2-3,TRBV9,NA,CASSVWTVLFRREVSSTDTQYF
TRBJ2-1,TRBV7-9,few,CASSLGQAIAYNEQFF
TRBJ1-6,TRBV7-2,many,CASSLGQGRANNSPLHF
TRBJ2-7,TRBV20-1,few,CSASSATSGVYEQYF
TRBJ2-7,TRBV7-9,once,CASSSPGAEQYF
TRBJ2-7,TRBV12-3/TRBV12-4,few,CASSSWTGTEFPTYEQYF
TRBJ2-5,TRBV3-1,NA,CASSPGDIQETQYF
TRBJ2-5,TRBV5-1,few,CASRFTNFETQYF